A single sample is the source of the 17 T cell receptor beta chains below, sequenced in a study of post-analysis software for immune sequencing data. Study-wide findings and caveats: Comparison of patients with controls showed 4 to 6 TRBV segments more frequent in patients, TRBV5-6, TRBV5-1 and TRBV20-1 among them.

Prepared libraries of TCR beta cDNA carried unique molecular identifiers. TCRdb itself ran the PCR reads through MiXCR, one entry per CDR3 protein. This sample has approximately 570,000 distinct CDR3 sequences, with about 40% found just once. Their antigen targets remain unknown. The sample comprised blood. The receptors were gathered from a girl aged 5-17 years with multiple sclerosis.

This clonotype has only a few counts. J is TRBJ2-4 and V is TRBV6-5; D possibly corresponds to TRBD1 (6 bases). Per the germline V gene, CDR1 is MNHEY and CDR2 is SVGAGI. The V end was cut by 6 bases, the J end by 0 bases, with 12 bases between. This CDR3 is built from 15 residues. The chain's CDR3 is CASSSTGLAKNIQYF. DNA of the CDR3: TGTGCCAGCAGCAGCACAGGGCTAGCCAAAAACATTCAGTACTTC.

V usage is TRBV20-1 and J usage is TRBJ2-3; D not certain. In germline, CDR1 is DFQATT, CDR2 SNEGSKA (reference sequence). The CDR3 contains 14 residues. V lost 4 bases, J lost 4 bases, and 15 bases lay in between. CDR3 bases: TGCAGTGCTACCTCAGAAGGTAGCTCAGATACGCAGTATTTT. It codes for CSATSEGSSDTQYF.

The J gene is TRBJ2-1, the V gene TRBV10-3, with 15 bases lining up with TRBD2. J lost 9 bases, V lost 4 bases, and 10 bases had no gene match. Germline lookup yields CDR1 ENHRY and CDR2 SYGVKD. The CDR3 sequence is 17 residues long. The CDR3 DNA reads TGTGCCATCAGTGGCCCCCCGGGACTAGCGGGAGGCCTTGAGCAGTTCTTC. Protein: CAISGPPGLAGGLEQFF.

This clonotype was counted only a few times. The CDR3 reads CASSVEAGLQETQYF. In nucleotides, the CDR3 is TGTGCCAGCAGCGTAGAGGCAGGGCTACAAGAGACCCAGTACTTC. The chain joins TRBV9 to TRBJ2-5; maybe TRBD1 (5 bases). CDR1 SGDLS and CDR2 YYNGEE come from the germline V gene. The V and J ends lost 0 bases and 2 bases respectively, with 11 bases between them. There are 15 residues in the CDR3.

This chain's CDR3 is CASSPDGTTFFYEQYF. The CDR3, as DNA: TGTGCCAGCAGCCCGGACGGGACTACCTTTTTCTACGAGCAGTACTTC. This sequence joins TRBV7-3 and TRBJ2-7; TRBD2 matches at 7 bases. The CDR3 contains 16 residues. The ends lost 5 bases at V and 3 bases at J; junction bases unmatched: 13. Germline CDR1 SGHTA, CDR2 FQGTGA.

This clonotype has just a few counts. The gene calls are TRBV29-1 and TRBJ2-4; tentatively, D is TRBD2 (6 bases). This CDR3 comprises 11 residues. Germline values: CDR1 SQVTM, CDR2 ANQGSEA. V lost 8 bases to trimming and J lost 6 bases, with 11 bases between them. Here the CDR3 reads CSYLGGNIQYF. CDR3 nucleotides: TGCAGCTACTTGGGGGGAAACATTCAGTACTTC. The full variable domain, its missing parts supplied by reference TRBV29-1 and TRBJ2-4, is SAVISQKPSRDICQRGTSLTIQCQVDSQVTMMFWYRQQPGQSLTLIATANQGSEATYESGFVIDKFPISRPNLTFSTLTVSNMSPEDSSIYLCSYLGGNIQYFGAGTRLSVL.

The chain carries TRBV6-5 and TRBJ1-2, with unresolved D. The CDR3 covers 8 residues. The germline V gene has CDR1 MNHEY and CDR2 SVGAGI. The ends were cut back, 11 bases at V and 8 bases at J, with 6 bases in the middle. The DNA of the CDR3 is TGTGCCCTAACGGGCTACACCTTC. This translates into CALTGYTF.

V usage is TRBV12-3 or TRBV12-4 and J usage is TRBJ2-5, with a tentative D call TRBD2 (5 bases). The CDR3 runs 13 residues. Deletions cut 6 bases from V and 4 bases from J, with 12 bases between. The CDR3 loop reads CASSLDWRETQYF. Here the CDR3 DNA reads TGTGCCAGCAGCTTGGACTGGAGAGAGACCCAGTACTTC.

This sequence joins TRBV6-6 and TRBJ2-7; D possibly corresponds to TRBD2 (6 bases). Per the germline V gene, CDR1 is MNHNY and CDR2 is SVGAGI (reference sequence). Trimming pared 0 bases from V and 2 bases from J, leaving 11 bases between. The CDR3 length is 15 residues. Here the CDR3 reads CASSYSTGSPYEQYF. The DNA of the CDR3 is TGTGCCAGCAGTTACTCAACCGGGAGTCCCTACGAGCAGTACTTC.

This clonotype has only a few counts. The chain couples TRBV29-1 to TRBJ1-4; D is perhaps TRBD1 (6 bases). The germline gives CDR1 SQVTM, CDR2 ANQGSEA. Trimming removed 3 bases at V and 4 bases at J, with 15 bases between. The CDR3 has 15 amino acids. DNA for the CDR3: TGCAGCGTTGATGCAGGGGCCCTGGATAATGAAAAACTGTTTTTT. Protein: CSVDAGALDNEKLFF.

The chain carries TRBV7-9 and TRBJ2-5; D is possibly TRBD1 (5 bases). The end of the DNA aligns better with TRBJ2-7, so the J call may be wrong. The CDR3 is 13 amino acids. Germline-derived CDR1 and CDR2 are SEHNR and FQNEAQ (reference sequence). CDR3 region: CASSLEGNGEQYF. The CDR3 DNA follows: TGTGCCAGCAGCTTAGAGGGGAATGGCGAGCAGTACTTC.

V usage is TRBV7-2 and J usage is TRBJ1-6; D is ambiguous. V lost 2 bases and J lost 9, with 8 bases in between. This CDR3 is built from 13 residues. The germline gives CDR1 SGHTA, CDR2 FQGNSA. The CDR3 loop reads CASSLNEVSPLHF. CDR3 in DNA: TGTGCCAGCAGCTTAAACGAAGTTTCACCCCTCCACTTT.

The rearrangement links TRBV5-6 to TRBJ2-5, with D tentatively TRBD1 or TRBD2 (5 bases each). V was trimmed by 4 bases and J by 11 bases, leaving 27 bases between them. The CDR3 is 16 residues long. In germline, CDR1 is SGHDT, CDR2 YYEEEE. Here the CDR3 reads CASSPEAGRLYNEQYF. CDR3 bases: TGTGCCAGCAGCCCGGAGGCAGGGCGGCTTTACAATGAGCAGTACTTC.

The rearrangement uses TRBV12-3 or TRBV12-4 and TRBJ1-4, with D maybe TRBD1 (5 bases). Trimming cost V 2 bases and J 7 bases, with 11 bases left between them. This CDR3 region has 14 residues. For the CDR3, the DNA is TGTGCCAGCAGTTTAAGGGACGCCGGTGAAAAACTGTTTTTT. It yields the protein CASSLRDAGEKLFF.

This clonotype was detected ten times or more. This chain connects TRBV12-3 or TRBV12-4 to TRBJ2-1; the D gene is possibly TRBD2 (5 bases). The CDR3 spans 12 residues. The V and J ends lost 3 bases and 10 bases respectively, with 10 bases between them. The CDR3 loop reads CASSFSPGEQFF. The CDR3 region has the DNA TGTGCCAGCAGTTTTTCCCCGGGGGAGCAGTTCTTC.

CDR3 residues: CSASDYLTRVKNIQYF. The DNA of the CDR3 is TGCAGTGCTAGCGATTATTTGACAAGGGTCAAAAACATTCAGTACTTC. The chain employs TRBV20-1 and TRBJ2-5; D ambiguous. The J call may be faulty, since TRBJ2-4 better matches the DNA end. This CDR3 comprises 16 residues. The germline V gene has CDR1 DFQATT and CDR2 SNEGSKA (reference sequence).

The chain links TRBV3-1 to TRBJ2-5; D is unresolved. The V gene's germline CDR1 is LGHDT and CDR2 YNNKEL (reference sequence). This CDR3 is 13 amino acids long. Deletions cut 1 base from V and 4 bases from J, with 7 bases between. CDR3: CASSQGRVETQYF. The CDR3 DNA reads TGTGCCAGCAGCCAAGGGCGAGTAGAGACCCAGTACTTC.